This T cell receptor (beta chain) was obtained from a study of identical twins. TCRdb called the 5' RACE reads again in MiXCR, with one record for every CDR3 protein. This table holds roughly 700,000 distinct CDR3 sequences, roughly 8% found once. The germline V gene encodes CDR1 SGHDT and CDR2 YYEEEE. This CDR3 has 12 amino acids. V lost 6 bases to trimming and J lost 3 bases, with 10 bases between them. Study observations and caveats: The same donors were not followed; conclusions instead depended on cross-sectional statistical analysis.

This clonotype turned up a few times. Antigen: not known. These same data were also listed under a study on yellow fever vaccine responses in identical twins.

This rearrangement joins TRBV5-6 to TRBJ2-7; D ambiguous. Source material: PBMCs. The sequence derives from a woman aged 18-29 years in good health. The CDR3 coding sequence is TGTGCCAGCACCCAATTAAGCTACGAGCAGTACTTC. Encoded protein: CASTQLSYEQYF.